The T cell receptor beta chain described here comes from a study of Graves' ophthalmopathy and Graves' hyperthyroidism. CDR3 regions of TCR beta were amplified from RNA transcripts. A first-round RT-PCR used HTBI primers, followed by a second-round multiplex PCR. A single record per CDR3 protein comes from TCRdb applying MiXCR to the multiplex PCR reads. The table includes around 170,000 distinct CDR3 sequences, roughly 37% detected once. Clinicians diagnosed using symptoms, serum thyroxine, TRAb, thyroid ultrasound and orbital computed tomography. Per germline, CDR1 SQVTM and CDR2 ANQGSEA. With 3 bases removed from V and 3 bases from J, the gap between germline ends came to 8 bases. There are 12 residues in the CDR3. The study's findings and limits: The model forecast ophthalmopathy progression, reaching 60% to 71% sensitivity and roughly 72% specificity.

For this clonotype: Its cognate antigen is unknown.

The receptor's source is a woman aged 40-49 years with Graves' ophthalmopathy. The rearrangement uses TRBV29-1 and TRBJ2-5; D is perhaps TRBD1 (5 bases). Sequencing was done on a sample of peripheral blood. The chain's CDR3 is CSVEGREETQYF. CDR3 coding DNA: TGCAGCGTTGAGGGCAGGGAAGAGACCCAGTACTTC. The whole variable domain, remainder taken from reference TRBV29-1 and TRBJ2-5, is SAVISQKPSRDICQRGTSLTIQCQVDSQVTMMFWYRQQPGQSLTLIATANQGSEATYESGFVIDKFPISRPNLTFSTLTVSNMSPEDSSIYLCSVEGREETQYFGPGTRLLVL.